Listed here are 30 T cell receptor beta chains from one sample, sequenced in a study of regulatory T cells in long-lasting Graves disease. Time point indicated: persistent/refractory GD, antithyroid drugs over 5 years with positive TRAb. The authors made the TCR library using RNA they extracted from PBMCs. To make TCR beta libraries, researchers used iRepertoire HTBI primers and Arm-PCR of CDR3 regions. TCRdb analysed the multiplex PCR reads with MiXCR anew, one entry per CDR3 protein. Here the sample spans 420,000 or so distinct CDR3 sequences, roughly a quarter being singletons. The sample here was peripheral blood mononuclear cells (PBMCs), taken when the disease was refractory, from a patient treated with antithyroid drugs. The source of these receptors is a female donor with Graves disease.

This clonotype has more than one count but fewer than ten. This chain uses TRBV7-9 with TRBJ2-1; D gene unclear. The CDR3 has 14 residues. CDR1 SEHNR and CDR2 FQNEAQ come from the germline V gene (reference sequence). The V and J ends lost 1 base and 3 bases respectively, with 7 bases between them. The CDR3 sequence: CASSLVGNYNEQFF. The CDR3 DNA reads as TGTGCCAGCAGCTTAGTAGGGAACTACAATGAGCAGTTCTTC.

This clonotype was observed at least ten times. The chain employs TRBV28 and TRBJ1-5; 7 bases are shared with TRBD1. Losses at the gene ends were 6 bases for V and 6 bases for J; bases not matched to a gene: 11. In germline, CDR1 is MDHEN, CDR2 SYDVKM. CDR3 length equals 15 residues. The CDR3 DNA is TGTGCCAGCAGGAGACAGGGAAGGGGAGGTCAGCCCCAGCATTTT. This gives the protein CASRRQGRGGQPQHF.

This clonotype was counted a few times. The V gene is TRBV11-2, the J gene TRBJ2-6; D unclear. Germline CDR1 SGHAT, CDR2 FQNNGV. V gave up 4 bases and J gave up 0 bases, with 7 bases separating them. The CDR3 spans 15 residues. The CDR3 reads CASSSLRSGANVLTF. The CDR3, as DNA: TGTGCCAGCAGCTCCCTGCGCTCTGGGGCCAACGTCCTGACTTTC.

This chain connects TRBV7-9 to TRBJ2-7; TRBD2 matches at 9 bases. Trimming cost V 7 bases and J 6 bases; bases outside gene matches: 16. Germline V gene lookup returns CDR1 SEHNR and CDR2 FQNEAQ (reference sequence). The CDR3 is made up of 16 amino acids. CDR3 sequence reads: CASNGGLAGAPREQYF. The CDR3 bases are TGTGCCAGCAACGGGGGGTTAGCGGGGGCCCCTCGCGAGCAGTACTTC.

This clonotype was found a few times. The chain is built from TRBV10-3 and TRBJ1-1; D remains unclear. V shed 3 bases and J shed 4 bases, with 9 bases lying between them. The CDR3 extends over 13 amino acids. CDR1 is ENHRY, CDR2 SYGVKD, per germline. The CDR3 is CAISESGVTEAFF. The CDR3 DNA sequence: TGTGCCATCAGTGAATCTGGGGTCACTGAAGCTTTCTTT.

Worth noting for this clonotype: Given a much more abundant clone one base away, this may be a read error. In DNA form, the CDR3 reads TGCGCCAGCAGCCCGGGAGGGAGCAATCGGCCCCAGCATTTT. As protein: CASSPGGSNRPQHF. The chain has TRBV5-1 and TRBJ1-5; no firm D call. Looked up from germline, CDR1 is SGHRS and CDR2 is YFSETQ. CDR3 length: 14 residues.

The CDR3 DNA follows: TGTGCCAGCAGCTCCGGGACTAGCGGTTTGGAGACCCAGTACTTC. This gives the protein CASSSGTSGLETQYF. This sequence joins TRBV12-3 or TRBV12-4 and TRBJ2-5, with 11 bases matching TRBD2. V dropped 6 bases and J dropped 5; count of bases not matched to a gene: 8. This CDR3 has 15 amino acids.

This clonotype was detected many times. The J gene is TRBJ2-7, the V gene TRBV7-8; D possibly corresponds to TRBD1 (5 bases). The CDR3 loop spans 14 amino acids. V was pared by 9 bases and J by 5 bases, with 20 bases between. Germline CDR1 is SGHVS and CDR2 is FQNEAQ. The CDR3 DNA is TGTGCCAGTCGTTTGGGGCAGGGTGTCCACGAGCAGTACTTC. Amino acid sequence: CASRLGQGVHEQYF.

Comments on this clonotype: A much larger clone lies a single base off, so this may be a read error. The chain recombines TRBV30 with TRBJ2-5; unclear D gene. Germline V gives CDR1 GTSNPN, CDR2 SVGIG (reference sequence). This CDR3 is built from 16 residues. CDR3: CAWSVRVGLDKEAQYF. CDR3 nucleotides: TGTGCCTGGAGTGTACGGGTAGGGCTGGATAAAGAGGCCCAGTACTTC.

This clonotype showed up many times. This chain connects TRBV11-2 to TRBJ2-1, with D possibly TRBD1 on 5 matching bases. V was clipped by 2 bases and J by 1 base, with 9 bases between them. Germline V gene data show CDR1 as SGHAT and CDR2 as FQNNGV. The CDR3 is 15 residues long. The CDR3 protein is CASSLSGASYNEQFF. The DNA for the CDR3 is TGTGCCAGCAGCTTAAGTGGGGCTTCCTACAATGAGCAGTTCTTC.

This clonotype was seen a handful of times. J is TRBJ2-3 and V is TRBV27; 9 bases match TRBD2. Germline CDR1 is MNHEY and CDR2 is SMNVEV (reference sequence). The CDR3 loop spans 16 amino acids. V gave up 3 bases and J gave up 2 bases; unmatched junction bases: 6. CDR3 loop: CASSFLLAGITDTQYF. The CDR3 region has the DNA TGTGCCAGCAGTTTCCTTCTAGCGGGGATCACAGATACGCAGTATTTT.

Notes on this clonotype: This may stem from a read error, because a much larger clone lies one nucleotide away. The chain has TRBV27 and TRBJ2-7, with D possibly being TRBD1 or TRBD2 (6 bases each). Germline V gives CDR1 MNHEY, CDR2 SMNVEV (reference sequence). There are 15 residues in the CDR3. CDR3 nucleotides: TGTGTCAGCAGTTTACAAGGGGGAGGCTCCTACGAGCAGTACTTC. Amino acid sequence: CVSSLQGGGSYEQYF.

The genes are TRBV6-1 and TRBJ1-5; 9 nucleotides agree with TRBD1. Germline CDR1 MNHNS, CDR2 SASEGT. The CDR3 has 16 residues. J gave up 1 base and V 5 bases, and 6 bases lay outside the gene matches. Written as DNA, the CDR3 is TGTGCCAGCAGTCTAACAGGGGGCGCGAGCAATCAGCCCCAGCATTTT. This codes for CASSLTGGASNQPQHF.

In its sample, this clonotype was seen many times. The rearrangement joins TRBV20-1 to TRBJ2-5; 7 bases match TRBD2. The germline V gene encodes CDR1 DFQATT and CDR2 SNEGSKA (reference sequence). The V gene end was trimmed by 1 base and the J gene end by 5 bases; junction bases not matched to a gene: 7. CDR3 length: 14 amino acids. This CDR3 is CSARGRLAGETQYF. The CDR3 DNA sequence: TGCAGTGCTAGAGGTAGACTAGCTGGGGAGACCCAGTACTTC.

The table lists this clonotype with many counts. The V call is TRBV2, the J call TRBJ1-2, with 9 positions matching TRBD1. CDR3 length: 14 residues. Per the germline V gene, CDR1 is SNHLY and CDR2 is FYNNEI. V trimming: 5 bases; J trimming: 8 bases; junction bases outside the gene matches: 9. DNA for the CDR3: TGTGCCAGCAGTCACCGGGACAGGGATACAGGCTACACCTTC. Protein: CASSHRDRDTGYTF.

This clonotype was recorded a few times. The V call is TRBV27, the J call TRBJ2-7; D uncertain. The CDR3 runs 13 residues. Germline CDR1 is MNHEY and CDR2 is SMNVEV (reference sequence). Between the trimmed V and J ends, which lost 6 bases and 7 bases, there was a span of 16 bases. CDR3 bases: TGTGCCAGCAGCGACCGGGCCCTGGGGGAGCAGTACTTC. As protein: CASSDRALGEQYF.

The chain carries TRBV5-4 and TRBJ1-2; no reliable D call. V lost 0 bases, J lost 4 bases, and 13 bases lay in between. The length of the CDR3 is 15 residues. CDR1 is SGHNT and CDR2 is YYREEE in the germline V gene (reference sequence). The CDR3 nucleotides read TGTGCCAGCAGCTTGGCAGGCAACCCAAGCTATGGCTACACCTTC. Translating it yields CASSLAGNPSYGYTF.

The rearrangement links TRBV20-1 to TRBJ2-1; TRBD2 is a possible D gene (5 bases). This CDR3 has 14 amino acids. V lost 3 bases and J 1 base, leaving 10 bases between the germline ends. Germline CDR1 DFQATT, CDR2 SNEGSKA (reference sequence). CDR3 nucleotide sequence: TGCAGTGCTAGTATCGGGGATTCCTACAATGAGCAGTTCTTC. It encodes CSASIGDSYNEQFF.

On this clonotype itself: Being one base from a much bigger clone, this may be a read error. The rearrangement uses TRBV7-2 and TRBJ1-1; possible D gene TRBD1, 5 bases. Germline V gene data show CDR1 as SGHTA and CDR2 as FQGNSA. This CDR3 has 16 amino acids. The CDR3 is CASSSQPPGMVTGAFF. Written as DNA, the CDR3 is TGTGCCAGCAGCTCACAACCCCCAGGGATGGTCACTGGAGCTTTCTTT.

The rearrangement joins TRBV9 to TRBJ1-4; D not certain. The CDR3 extends over 15 amino acids. Between the trimmed V and J ends, which lost 0 bases and 6 bases, there was a span of 12 bases. Germline V lookup: CDR1 SGDLS, CDR2 YYNGEE. The CDR3 DNA reads as TGTGCCAGCAGCGTAGGGGCCCGGCGGGATGAAAAACTGTTTTTT. It encodes CASSVGARRDEKLFF.

The chain is built from TRBV19 and TRBJ1-5; D perhaps matches TRBD1 (5 bases). Germline assignment: CDR1 LNHDA and CDR2 SQIVND (reference sequence). The CDR3 is made up of 14 amino acids. V shed 8 bases and J shed 5 bases, with 16 bases lying between them. CDR3 coding DNA: TGTGCCAGTGACTGGGACGGAAATTATCAGCCCCAGCATTTT. This translates into CASDWDGNYQPQHF.

This clonotype was counted ten times or more. The chain is built from TRBV28 and TRBJ1-1; D possibly corresponds to TRBD1 (5 bases). V was cut by 10 bases and J by 1 base, with 16 bases left in between. The germline CDR1 and CDR2 sequences are MDHEN and SYDVKM. The CDR3 is 14 amino acids. The CDR3 nucleotides are TGTGCCATCACGGGAGCAGGGAAGAACACTGAAGCTTTCTTT. This gives the protein CAITGAGKNTEAFF.

The rearrangement uses TRBV20-1 and TRBJ2-1; 10 bases match TRBD2. Unmatched junction bases numbered 12, after V lost 6 bases and J lost 7 bases. CDR1 is DFQATT and CDR2 is SNEGSKA in the germline V gene (reference sequence). The CDR3 length is 15 residues. This CDR3 is CSARDPSGSDNEQFF. In nucleotides, the CDR3 is TGCAGTGCCCGTGACCCTAGCGGGAGTGATAATGAGCAGTTCTTC.

This clonotype appeared many times. The chain couples TRBV28 to TRBJ2-5; TRBD1 aligns across 9 bases. Germline assignment: CDR1 MDHEN and CDR2 SYDVKM. V dropped 7 bases and J dropped 4; count of bases not matched to a gene: 13. CDR3 length equals 16 residues. The CDR3 DNA is TGTGCCAGCAATCCCTCCGGGACAGGGCGACGAGAGACCCAGTACTTC. Protein sequence: CASNPSGTGRRETQYF.

The genes are TRBV28 and TRBJ2-7; D possibly matches TRBD1 or TRBD2 (6 bases each). The V gene lost 5 bases and the J gene lost 4 bases, with 15 bases spanning the gap. Per the germline V gene, CDR1 is MDHEN and CDR2 is SYDVKM. The CDR3 loop spans 14 amino acids. CDR3: CASSDGGAGYEQYF. DNA for the CDR3: TGTGCCAGCAGTGACGGGGGCGCGGGTTACGAGCAGTACTTC.

This clonotype was detected many times. The J gene is TRBJ1-5, the V gene TRBV6-1, with 8 bases fitting TRBD1. The J segment lost 5 bases and the V segment lost 6 bases, leaving 9 bases of the junction unmatched. The CDR3 length is 15 residues. The germline V gene encodes CDR1 MNHNS and CDR2 SASEGT. CDR3 in amino acids: CASRTGTGFDQPQHF. As DNA, the CDR3 is TGTGCCAGCAGAACCGGGACAGGTTTTGATCAGCCCCAGCATTTT.

J is TRBJ1-1 and V is TRBV7-3; D uncertain. Trimming stripped 6 bases from V and 6 bases from J, with 14 bases between. The CDR3 covers 13 residues. Looked up from germline, CDR1 is SGHTA and CDR2 is FQGTGA. For the CDR3, the DNA is TGTGCCAGCAGAGGGCCCTTTAACTCTGAAGCTTTCTTT. Its translation is CASRGPFNSEAFF.

This clonotype was observed many times. V gene TRBV7-9 combines with J gene TRBJ1-2, with a tentative D call TRBD1 (6 bases). Germline CDR1 and CDR2: SEHNR and FQNEAQ (reference sequence). Trimming took 5 bases from V and 7 from J, leaving 17 bases between them. This CDR3 is built from 14 residues. CDR3 bases: TGTGCCAGCAGCCCTGGGGGGGCCGGGCGTGGCTACACCTTC. It codes for CASSPGGAGRGYTF.

The J gene is TRBJ1-1, the V gene TRBV7-2, with D perhaps TRBD1 (6 bases). V was cut by 0 bases and J by 10 bases, with 15 bases left in between. The CDR3 loop spans 14 amino acids. Per germline, CDR1 SGHTA and CDR2 FQGNSA. The CDR3, as DNA: TGTGCCAGCAGCTTAGCGGGGCAGGGGTTCGGAGCTTTCTTT. This gives the protein CASSLAGQGFGAFF.

Many counts were recorded for this clonotype. The V gene is TRBV7-2, the J gene TRBJ2-7; maybe TRBD2 (5 bases). Germline CDR1 SGHTA, CDR2 FQGNSA. The ends were cut back, 0 bases at V and 4 bases at J, with 10 bases in the middle. The CDR3 has 14 residues. The chain's CDR3 is CASSLALDGYEQYF. CDR3 coding DNA: TGTGCCAGCAGCTTAGCACTAGACGGGTACGAGCAGTACTTC.